This T cell receptor (beta chain) was sequenced in a study of control samples from healthy donors and cancer patients. Libraries were prepared by immunoSEQ multiplex PCR; TCRdb keeps only in-frame clonotypes and omits some of them. The sample gives tens of thousands of clones, about nine tenths of which show up once; around 3.8% is in the top ten. CDR1 is MGHRA, CDR2 YSYEKL, per germline. The CDR3 has 18 residues. V lost 3 bases and J lost 9, with 29 bases in between. This rearrangement joins TRBV4-1 to TRBJ1-2; D uncertain. The source is a woman aged 18 to 35 in good health. What was sequenced was blood. The CDR3 bases are TGCGCCAGCAGCCACACCCGTTTGAGCTCAGGTCGGGGTATTCGCTACACCTTC. As protein: CASSHTRLSSGRGIRYTF.